The rows below give T cell receptor beta chains drawn from one sample of a study of blood T cells in healthy people across ages. MiXCR, applied by TCRdb to the 5' RACE reads, yields one record per CDR3 protein. The profile shows hundreds of thousands of distinct CDR3 sequences, just under 25% of them singletons. These data were likewise used in another study, on T cells of mothers and their children.

Sequencing was carried out using blood. These TCRs come from a boy aged 10-17 years in good health. Each CDR3 is given without its conserved first and last residue. Each record gives: V gene, J gene, CDR3 protein.

V gene: TRBV29-1
J gene: TRBJ2-1
CDR3 protein: SVEDQGRRDNEQF

V gene: TRBV28
J gene: TRBJ2-1
CDR3 protein: ASSFRVNYNEQF

V gene: TRBV7-9
J gene: TRBJ1-4
CDR3 protein: ASSDRGGPEKLF

V gene: TRBV19
J gene: TRBJ2-1
CDR3 protein: ASSTAGDNEQF

V gene: TRBV13
J gene: TRBJ2-7
CDR3 protein: ASSLLGDRPYEQY

V gene: TRBV19
J gene: TRBJ1-6
CDR3 protein: ASKEGHSYNSPLH

V gene: TRBV20-1
J gene: TRBJ2-3
CDR3 protein: SARYGGSTDTQY

V gene: TRBV20-1
J gene: TRBJ2-3
CDR3 protein: SARDLVGGSTDTQY

V gene: TRBV5-1
J gene: TRBJ2-1
CDR3 protein: ASSLGWVTYNEQF

V gene: TRBV7-9
J gene: TRBJ1-4
CDR3 protein: ASSRNSVNEKLF

V gene: TRBV12-3/TRBV12-4
J gene: TRBJ2-2
CDR3 protein: ASSRLANTGELF

V gene: TRBV19
J gene: TRBJ2-5
CDR3 protein: ASSTVTGEQETQY

V gene: TRBV7-8
J gene: TRBJ2-3
CDR3 protein: ASSFNSGSVTDTQY

V gene: TRBV29-1
J gene: TRBJ2-7
CDR3 protein: SVEWGASGSSYEQY

V gene: TRBV4-2
J gene: TRBJ2-5
CDR3 protein: ASSQVSSGGEETQY

V gene: TRBV10-3
J gene: TRBJ2-5
CDR3 protein: AISPRGGGGETQY

V gene: TRBV29-1
J gene: TRBJ2-3
CDR3 protein: SVEDLEDTQY

V gene: TRBV3-1
J gene: TRBJ1-4
CDR3 protein: ASSLLKGGGRKLF

V gene: TRBV11-2
J gene: -
CDR3 protein: ASSPGLAVNEQF

V gene: TRBV6-1
J gene: TRBJ2-7
CDR3 protein: ASSEGWSASYEQY

V gene: TRBV12-3/TRBV12-4
J gene: TRBJ2-7
CDR3 protein: ASSFGPSGSYEQY

V gene: TRBV6-2/TRBV6-3
J gene: TRBJ2-5
CDR3 protein: ASSYLRDIPRETQY

V gene: TRBV28
J gene: -
CDR3 protein: ASTLGGDGLNEQF

V gene: TRBV6-4
J gene: TRBJ1-2
CDR3 protein: ASSDSMSGNTVYT

V gene: TRBV20-1
J gene: TRBJ2-7
CDR3 protein: SALSGTGGSYEQY

V gene: TRBV7-2
J gene: TRBJ2-7
CDR3 protein: ASSGTDYEQY

V gene: TRBV5-1
J gene: TRBJ2-5
CDR3 protein: ASSLRIRAGGQETQY

V gene: TRBV7-9
J gene: TRBJ1-3
CDR3 protein: ASSLGESSGNTIY

V gene: TRBV29-1
J gene: TRBJ1-2
CDR3 protein: SVAQAGYGYT

V gene: TRBV7-9
J gene: TRBJ2-1
CDR3 protein: ASSSDPGQYNEQF

V gene: TRBV7-2
J gene: TRBJ1-2
CDR3 protein: ASSLVFSVSDGYT

V gene: TRBV28
J gene: TRBJ1-2
CDR3 protein: ASKQGRGNYGYT

V gene: TRBV7-2
J gene: TRBJ2-1
CDR3 protein: ASSLEIGYNEQF

V gene: TRBV11-3
J gene: TRBJ2-7
CDR3 protein: ASSRRDSLSYEQY

V gene: TRBV29-1
J gene: TRBJ2-2
CDR3 protein: SVTQFVPGELF

V gene: TRBV6-2/TRBV6-3
J gene: -
CDR3 protein: ASRRTEEQF

V gene: TRBV7-2
J gene: TRBJ2-3
CDR3 protein: ASSTSGNTQY

V gene: TRBV7-7
J gene: TRBJ2-5
CDR3 protein: ASSLSLANRGETQY

V gene: TRBV10-3
J gene: TRBJ2-7
CDR3 protein: AISERDTSYEQY

V gene: TRBV29-1
J gene: -
CDR3 protein: SVVNGYEQY

V gene: TRBV14
J gene: TRBJ2-4
CDR3 protein: ASSQGGGTGGGIQY

V gene: TRBV2
J gene: TRBJ1-2
CDR3 protein: ASSEDRYGYT

V gene: TRBV28
J gene: TRBJ2-5
CDR3 protein: ASGDRDPQ

V gene: TRBV19
J gene: TRBJ2-3
CDR3 protein: ASNSRAQDTQY

V gene: TRBV11-1
J gene: TRBJ1-1
CDR3 protein: ASSSGEMNTEAF

V gene: TRBV5-1
J gene: TRBJ2-5
CDR3 protein: ASSLASLQETQY

V gene: TRBV28
J gene: TRBJ2-5
CDR3 protein: ASSHRVEETQY

V gene: TRBV6-5
J gene: TRBJ1-2
CDR3 protein: ASSYYPEGQVGYT

V gene: TRBV3-1
J gene: TRBJ2-5
CDR3 protein: ASSQGLAGGPRAQY

V gene: TRBV7-3
J gene: TRBJ2-2
CDR3 protein: ASSRPNTGELF

V gene: TRBV6-5
J gene: TRBJ2-5
CDR3 protein: ASTRIGAAQETQY

V gene: TRBV7-2
J gene: TRBJ2-5
CDR3 protein: ASRAEPGRETQY

V gene: TRBV29-1
J gene: TRBJ1-1
CDR3 protein: SVELWAGYTEAF

V gene: TRBV28
J gene: TRBJ2-1
CDR3 protein: ASSPPGADYNEQF

V gene: TRBV5-1
J gene: TRBJ2-7
CDR3 protein: ASSPLQGAYEQY

V gene: TRBV3-1
J gene: TRBJ2-7
CDR3 protein: ASSRDLDPNEQY

V gene: TRBV5-1
J gene: TRBJ2-3
CDR3 protein: ASSLNPGGRTDTQY

V gene: TRBV6-5
J gene: TRBJ1-2
CDR3 protein: ASSYGTGGGNYGYT

V gene: TRBV10-3
J gene: TRBJ1-4
CDR3 protein: AISESTGPKLF